This TCR beta chain was retrieved from a study of T cell responses to AZD1222 COVID-19 vaccine. V lost 6 bases and J lost 6, with 11 bases in between. CDR3 length: 11 residues. CDR1 and CDR2 (germline): DFQATT, SNEGSKA (reference sequence). Data came from immunoSEQ multiplex PCR; TCRdb stores just in-frame clones and leaves some out. The table records 55,000 to 75,000 clones, about 90% of them present only once. The TCR originated in an adult in good health. V is TRBV20-1 and J is TRBJ2-5, with D maybe TRBD2 (6 bases). Here the sequenced sample was peripheral blood, taken on day 0 of AZD1222 vaccination. CDR3 in amino acids: CSAKGGKTQYF. Written as DNA, the CDR3 is TGCAGTGCGAAGGGCGGGAAGACCCAGTACTTC.